One and the same sample provided the 13 T cell receptor beta chains below, sequenced in a study of T cells expressing NK-cell markers. TCRdb processed the 5' RACE reads again and assigns one entry to each CDR3 protein, with no DNA. The sample holds tens of thousands of distinct CDR3 sequences. Sequenced input: blood T cells: a sorted CD56 or NKG2C T cell subset, CD4+ or CD8+ T cells, or bulk PBMC T cells (not recorded which). These receptors were obtained from a woman aged 18-70 years in good health.

The chain links TRBV6-1 to TRBJ2-7. The germline gives CDR1 MNHNS, CDR2 SASEGT. The CDR3 consists of 13 residues. CDR3 loop: CASSEDEFYEQYF.

The chain recombines TRBV12-3 or TRBV12-4 with TRBJ1-1. The CDR3 sequence is 14 residues long. The CDR3 region is CASSLVGGNTEAFF.

The chain uses TRBV3-1 and TRBJ1-1; TCRdb's D gene call, TRBD1, goes unchecked for lack of DNA. Germline CDR1 reads LGHDT; CDR2 reads YNNKEL (reference sequence). This CDR3 contains 17 residues. The CDR3 sequence is CASSQDAGGGAWTEAFF.

This sequence joins TRBV9 and TRBJ2-5; checking the TCRdb D call of TRBD1 is not possible without DNA. Germline-derived CDR1 and CDR2 are SGDLS and YYNGEE. The CDR3 runs 15 residues. The CDR3: CASSHSKTGEETQYF.

The chain employs TRBV9 and TRBJ1-1; lacking DNA, the TRBD1 call made by TCRdb goes unchecked. CDR1 and CDR2 from the germline V gene are SGDLS and YYNGEE. The CDR3 is 16 amino acids. The CDR3 loop is CASSVATGGADTEAFF. The variable domain in full, completed from reference TRBV9 and TRBJ1-1, reads DSGVTQTPKHLITATGQRVTLRCSPRSGDLSVYWYQQSLDQGLQFLIQYYNGEERAKGNILERFSAQQFPDLHSELNLSSLELGDSALYFCASSVATGGADTEAFFGQGTRLTVV.

The chain joins TRBV4-1 to TRBJ2-6; TCRdb calls TRBD1, which cannot be checked without DNA. The CDR3 totals 18 residues. CDR1 and CDR2 from the germline V gene are MGHRA and YSYEKL. The CDR3 spells CASSHRTEKGSGANVLTF.

The rearrangement uses TRBV4-2 and TRBJ2-3; the TCRdb call, TRBD2, lacks DNA for checking. The CDR3 covers 16 residues. From germline, CDR1 is LGHNA and CDR2 YNFKEQ. CDR3 residues: CASSQGLAGGPDTQYF.

This chain links TRBV4-1 with TRBJ2-7. CDR1 and CDR2 (germline): MGHRA, YSYEKL. CDR3 length equals 14 residues. CDR3 protein: CASSFSTGTYEQYF.

The genes are TRBV9 and TRBJ1-5. Germline assignment: CDR1 SGDLS and CDR2 YYNGEE. The CDR3 has 14 amino acids. The CDR3 here is CASGGGGINQPQHF. Together with reference TRBV9 and TRBJ1-5, the CDR3 gives the full variable domain: DSGVTQTPKHLITATGQRVTLRCSPRSGDLSVYWYQQSLDQGLQFLIQYYNGEERAKGNILERFSAQQFPDLHSELNLSSLELGDSALYFCASGGGGINQPQHFGDGTRLSIL.

The chain links TRBV7-2 to TRBJ2-1; the TRBD2 assignment by TCRdb is unverifiable without DNA. Germline V lookup: CDR1 SGHTA, CDR2 FQGNSA. The CDR3 has 17 residues. This chain's CDR3 is CASSFPVGGGSYNEQFF. Together with reference TRBV7-2 and TRBJ2-1, the CDR3 gives the full variable domain: GAGVSQSPSNKVTEKGKDVELRCDPISGHTALYWYRQSLGQGLEFLIYFQGNSAPDKSGLPSDRFSAERTGGSVSTLTIQRTQQEDSAVYLCASSFPVGGGSYNEQFFGPGTRLTVL.

V usage is TRBV6-4 and J usage is TRBJ2-2. The CDR3 length is 15 residues. The germline gives CDR1 MRHNA, CDR2 SNTAGT. The CDR3 sequence: CASSEWGFNTGELFF.

The chain uses TRBV5-1 and TRBJ2-7. The CDR3 length is 15 residues. The germline V gene encodes CDR1 SGHRS and CDR2 YFSETQ. CDR3 sequence reads: CASSLVKLGGNEQYF.

This chain joins TRBV7-8 and TRBJ1-2. CDR1 and CDR2 (germline): SGHVS, FQNEAQ. The CDR3 consists of 15 residues. The CDR3 spells CASSPVEGTNYGYTF.